This T cell receptor beta chain comes out of a study of post-analysis software for immune sequencing data (dated by TCRdb to the mid-2010s). For the study in its entirety: Recorded disease courses included relapsing-remitting, secondary progressive and progressive-relapsing multiple sclerosis, with some patients lacking subtype annotation. The patient repertoires were set against around ten previously published healthy control repertoires from donors whose ages ranged from 6 to 25 years. A subset of samples was prepared in parallel using single-end sample barcoding, then pooled and co-amplified after Illumina adapter ligation.

Library prep was done by PCR. Sequenced on an Illumina HiSeq 2500. To reduce PCR and sequencing biases, unique molecular identifiers were incorporated into the TCR beta cDNA libraries. Every 1 to 10 million input T cells yielded about 500,000 cDNA molecules, meaning each molecule approximated one T cell. The same protocol used for the earlier healthy control dataset was applied to prepare and sequence the patient libraries. Within a given batch, samples were prepared together, multiplexed and sequenced on the same HiSeq lane. Per the authors' processing: MIGEC handled the raw barcoded reads, throwing out single-read molecular identifier groups before consensus assembly and CDR3 extraction. Clonotype tables were post-analysed with VDJtools, normalizing diversity by down-sampling all datasets to the smallest sample size. Repertoire overlap clustering matched CDR3 amino acid but not nucleotide sequences to correct batch-related cross-sample contamination. Using fastp trimming at Q25 and MiXCR clonotype assembly, TCRdb reanalyzed the public sequencing data and kept in-frame beta chains. CDR3 protein duplicates are merged, each entry listing the most common genes and DNA. TCRdb's processing, not the study's, gives the V and J calls here. This sample is represented by 820,000 or so distinct CDR3 sequences; around 53% of them were singletons. Jointly, the top ten make up approximately 4.5% of the sample.

Study-wide findings and limitations: Patients showed significantly higher frequencies than controls for roughly 5 TRBV segments, among them TRBV5-6, TRBV5-1 and TRBV20-1. Strong co-clustering of samples prepared in the same batch was shown by direct clustering with F measure, prompting a batch-effect correction. Compared with controls, multiple sclerosis patients had significantly lower normalized Chao1 diversity, a finding suggesting substantial peripheral T-cell clonal expansion. The multiple sclerosis patient group was slightly younger than the control group.

To demonstrate the VDJtools post-analysis software, TCR beta repertoires were profiled from the peripheral blood of 13 young patients with multiple sclerosis. The multiple sclerosis patients were children and adolescents between roughly 6 and 16 years of age. This clonotype appeared a few times. Its recognized antigen is unknown. No quality values exist for individual bases; no much larger clone is one base distant. The CDR3 spans 15 residues, from the cysteine through the phenylalanine. Just the 45-base CDR3 DNA is kept, in frame starting at base 1. According to the germline V gene, CDR1 reads SGHTA and CDR2 reads FQGNSA. At the junction V is shortened by 1 base and J by 2 bases, with 12 bases in between.

The chain uses TRBV7-2 and TRBJ2-7; TRBD2 is a possible D gene, resting on 6 matching bases. The sequence derives from a girl aged 5 to 17 with multiple sclerosis. The material sequenced was blood. The CDR3 region: CASSLDLATPYEQYF. DNA sequence: TGTGCCAGCAGCTTAGATCTAGCGACCCCCTACGAGCAGTACTTC.